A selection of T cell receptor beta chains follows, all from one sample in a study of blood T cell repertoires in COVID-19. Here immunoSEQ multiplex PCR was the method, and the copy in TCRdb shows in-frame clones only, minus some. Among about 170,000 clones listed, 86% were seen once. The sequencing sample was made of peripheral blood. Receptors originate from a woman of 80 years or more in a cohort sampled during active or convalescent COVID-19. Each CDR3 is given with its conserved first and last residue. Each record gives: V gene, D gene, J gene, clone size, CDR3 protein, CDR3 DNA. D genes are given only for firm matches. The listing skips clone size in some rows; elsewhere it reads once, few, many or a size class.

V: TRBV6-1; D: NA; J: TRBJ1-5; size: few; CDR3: CASSEVRTVRGNQPQHF; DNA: TGTGCCAGCAGTGAAGTCCGGACAGTCCGGGGCAATCAGCCCCAGCATTTT
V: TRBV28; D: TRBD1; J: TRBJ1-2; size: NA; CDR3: CASSSAGQGAPYGYTF; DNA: TGTGCCAGCAGTTCCGCCGGCCAGGGGGCCCCCTATGGCTACACCTTC
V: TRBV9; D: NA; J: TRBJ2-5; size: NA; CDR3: CASSADSQETQYF; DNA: TGTGCCAGCAGCGCGGACAGCCAAGAGACCCAGTACTTC
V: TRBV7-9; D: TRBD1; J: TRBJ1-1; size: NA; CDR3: CASSLSTGKTEAFF; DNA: TGTGCCAGCAGCTTATCGACAGGGAAAACTGAAGCTTTCTTT
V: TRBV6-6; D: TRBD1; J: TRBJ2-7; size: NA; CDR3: CASSFLQGATYEQYF; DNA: TGTGCCAGCAGTTTCCTACAGGGGGCGACCTACGAGCAGTACTTC
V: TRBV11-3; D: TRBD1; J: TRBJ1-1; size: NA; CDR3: CASSLGQGANTEAFF; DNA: TGTGCCAGCAGCTTAGGACAGGGAGCGAACACTGAAGCTTTCTTT
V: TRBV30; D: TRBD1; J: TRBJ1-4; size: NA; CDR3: CAWRGTGHEKLFF; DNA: TGTGCCTGGAGAGGGACAGGGCACGAAAAACTGTTTTTT
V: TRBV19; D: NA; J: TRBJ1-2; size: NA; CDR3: CASREGPDGYTF; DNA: TGTGCCAGTAGGGAGGGGCCGGATGGCTACACCTTC
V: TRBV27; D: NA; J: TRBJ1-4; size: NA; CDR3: CASWGGLNEKLFF; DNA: TGTGCCAGCTGGGGGGGGCTTAATGAAAAACTGTTTTTT
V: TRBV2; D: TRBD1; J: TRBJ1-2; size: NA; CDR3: CASSQQGAYGYTF; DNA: TGTGCCAGCAGCCAACAGGGGGCTTATGGCTACACCTTC
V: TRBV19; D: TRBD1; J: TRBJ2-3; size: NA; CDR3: CASSNRGTDTQYF; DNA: TGTGCCAGTAGTAACAGGGGGACAGATACGCAGTATTTT
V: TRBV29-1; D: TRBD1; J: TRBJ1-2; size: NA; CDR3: CSVGKLQGAGGYTF; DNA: TGCAGCGTCGGAAAACTACAGGGGGCCGGTGGCTACACCTTC
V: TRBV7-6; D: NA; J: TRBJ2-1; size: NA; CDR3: CASSLVSGESYNEQFF; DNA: TGTGCCAGCAGCTTAGTTTCAGGGGAGAGCTACAATGAGCAGTTCTTC
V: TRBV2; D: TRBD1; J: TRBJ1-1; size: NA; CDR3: CASSEWKGAITEAFF; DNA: TGTGCCAGCAGTGAATGGAAGGGGGCGATCACTGAAGCTTTCTTT
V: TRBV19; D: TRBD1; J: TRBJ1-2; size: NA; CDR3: CASSIRQGIPNYGYTF; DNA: TGTGCCAGTAGTATTCGACAGGGAATACCTAACTATGGCTACACCTTC
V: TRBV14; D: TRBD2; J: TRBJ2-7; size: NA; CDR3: CASSQGLAGGQLLYEQYF; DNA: TGTGCCAGCAGCCAAGGACTAGCGGGGGGCCAACTACTTTACGAGCAGTACTTC
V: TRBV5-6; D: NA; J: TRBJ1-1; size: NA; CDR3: CASSSEGRAVSRAFF; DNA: TGTGCCAGCAGCTCCGAGGGGAGGGCAGTCTCCCGAGCTTTCTTT
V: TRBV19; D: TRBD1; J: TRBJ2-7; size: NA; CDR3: CASSIGGTGGVTYEQYF; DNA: TGTGCCAGTAGTATTGGTGGGACAGGGGGGGTTACCTACGAGCAGTACTTC
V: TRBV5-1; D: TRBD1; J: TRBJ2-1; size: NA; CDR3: CASSLVGQSSYNEQFF; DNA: TGCGCCAGCAGCTTGGTGGGACAGAGCTCCTACAATGAGCAGTTCTTC
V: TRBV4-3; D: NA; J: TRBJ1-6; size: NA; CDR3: CASSQNWQEFSPLHF; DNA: TGCGCCAGCAGCCAGAATTGGCAGGAATTTTCACCCCTCCACTTT
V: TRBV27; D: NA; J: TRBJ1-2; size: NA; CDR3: CASSFSRGYGYTF; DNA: TGTGCCAGCAGTTTCAGTCGGGGATATGGCTACACCTTC
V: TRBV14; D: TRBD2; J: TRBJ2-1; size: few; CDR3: CASSTGRPVPSGHYNEQFF; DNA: TGTGCCAGCAGCACAGGACGGCCAGTTCCTAGCGGGCACTACAATGAGCAGTTCTTC
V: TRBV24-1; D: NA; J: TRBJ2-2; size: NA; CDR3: CATSDLLGTTGELFF; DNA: TGTGCCACCAGTGATTTGCTCGGGACAACCGGGGAGCTGTTTTTT
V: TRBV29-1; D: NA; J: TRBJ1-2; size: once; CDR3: CSVRSENYGYTF; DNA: TGCAGCGTCCGGTCCGAGAACTATGGCTACACCTTC
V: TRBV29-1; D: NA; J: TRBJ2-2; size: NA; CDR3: CSVEDPGGGELFF; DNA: TGCAGCGTTGAAGATCCAGGTGGCGGGGAGCTGTTTTTT
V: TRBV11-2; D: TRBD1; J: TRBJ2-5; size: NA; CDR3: CASSSGTEAFETQYF; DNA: TGTGCCAGCAGCTCCGGGACAGAGGCTTTCGAGACCCAGTACTTC
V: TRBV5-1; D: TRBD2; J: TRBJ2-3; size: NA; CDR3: CASSLAGSGAITDTQYF; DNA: TGCGCCAGCAGCTTGGCCGGTAGCGGGGCAATCACAGATACGCAGTATTTT
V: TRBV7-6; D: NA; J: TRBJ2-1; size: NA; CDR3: CASGEGGSYNEQFF; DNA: TGTGCCAGCGGCGAGGGCGGCTCCTACAATGAGCAGTTCTTC